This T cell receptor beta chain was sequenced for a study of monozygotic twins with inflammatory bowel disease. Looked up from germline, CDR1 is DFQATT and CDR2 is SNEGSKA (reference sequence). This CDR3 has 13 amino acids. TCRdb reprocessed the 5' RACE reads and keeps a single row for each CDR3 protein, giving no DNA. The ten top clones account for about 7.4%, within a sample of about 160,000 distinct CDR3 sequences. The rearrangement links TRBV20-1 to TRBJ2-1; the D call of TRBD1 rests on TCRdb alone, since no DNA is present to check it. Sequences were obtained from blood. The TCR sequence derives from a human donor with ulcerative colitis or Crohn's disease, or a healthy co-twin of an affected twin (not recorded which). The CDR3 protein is CSAWDSRYNEQFF.